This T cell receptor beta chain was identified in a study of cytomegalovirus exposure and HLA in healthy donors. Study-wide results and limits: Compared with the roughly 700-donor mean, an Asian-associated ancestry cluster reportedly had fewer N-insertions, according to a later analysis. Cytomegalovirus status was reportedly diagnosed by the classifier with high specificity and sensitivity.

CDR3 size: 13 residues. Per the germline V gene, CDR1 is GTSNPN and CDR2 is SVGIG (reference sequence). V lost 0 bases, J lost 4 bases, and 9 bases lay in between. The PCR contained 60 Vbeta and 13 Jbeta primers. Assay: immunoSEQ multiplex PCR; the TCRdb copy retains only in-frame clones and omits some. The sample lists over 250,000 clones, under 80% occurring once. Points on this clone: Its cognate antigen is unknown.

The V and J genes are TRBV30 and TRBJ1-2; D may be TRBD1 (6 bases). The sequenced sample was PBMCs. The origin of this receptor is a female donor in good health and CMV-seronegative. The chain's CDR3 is CAWSVQGVYGYTF. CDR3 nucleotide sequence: TGTGCCTGGAGTGTACAGGGCGTCTATGGCTACACCTTC. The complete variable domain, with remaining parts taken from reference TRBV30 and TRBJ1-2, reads SQTIHQWPATLVQPVGSPLSLECTVEGTSNPNLYWYRQAAGRGLQLLFYSVGIGQISSEVPQNLSASRPQDRQFILSSKKLLLSDSGFYLCAWSVQGVYGYTFGSGTRLTVV.